The clone carrying this T cell receptor (beta chain) occurred a few times. What it binds is not known. The germline V gene encodes CDR1 MNHEY and CDR2 SMNVEV (reference sequence). V shed 2 bases, J shed 3 bases, and the junction held 1 base outside the gene matches. The CDR3 covers 14 residues. The source of the sample is a study of cytotoxic CD8 clonotypes in ibrutinib-treated CLL. Background on the study: Collecting the response samples happened after a median 12 months of treatment, with a range of 6 to 36. Findings and limits, study-wide: The study found baseline clonality above age-matched healthy donors, tracking circulating CD8+ T-cell counts. With treatment, public clonotypes, which were uncommon, either contracted or remained stable.

Frozen PBMC stocks contributed around 1.8 micrograms of genomic DNA to the TCR beta libraries. Measured with immunoSEQ multiplex PCR; TCRdb has only the in-frame clones, and not every one. The sample has roughly 330,000 clones; 67% are singletons. The V and J genes are TRBV27 and TRBJ2-1; 7 positions match TRBD2. The material sequenced was PBMCs, taken after 36 months of ibrutinib treatment. The TCR was taken from a human donor with chronic lymphocytic leukemia. As DNA, the CDR3 is TGTGCCAGCAGTTTAGCGGGAGTCTACAATGAGCAGTTCTTC. Its translation: CASSLAGVYNEQFF.